The rows below give T cell receptor beta chains drawn from one sample of a study of blood T cell repertoires in COVID-19. The table came from immunoSEQ multiplex PCR; TCRdb's copy has only in-frame clones and leaves some out. Of approximately 240,000 clones listed, 65% to 90% are singletons. What was sequenced was peripheral blood. The receptors originated from a woman of 80 years or more with active or convalescent COVID-19. Each CDR3 is given with its conserved first and last residue. A D gene is named only where the DNA matches it firmly. Where a row states a size, it is once, few, many or the class of an expanded clone; other rows omit it.

CDR3 | DNA | J | size | length | V | D
CASSLRGTSGNPNTGELFF | TGCGCCAGCAGCTTGAGAGGGACTAGCGGCAATCCGAACACCGGGGAGCTGTTTTTT | TRBJ2-2 | NA | 19 | TRBV5-1 | TRBD2
CASRVTGSYEQYF | TGTGCCAGCAGGGTTACGGGTTCCTACGAGCAGTACTTC | TRBJ2-7 | few | 13 | TRBV6-5 | NA
CASSRPRGQQFF | TGTGCCAGCAGCCGTCCTAGGGGGCAGCAGTTCTTC | TRBJ2-1 | NA | 12 | TRBV28 | TRBD1
CASSPTGVRNYEQYF | TGTGCCAGCAGCCCAACAGGGGTAAGGAACTACGAGCAGTACTTC | TRBJ2-7 | NA | 15 | TRBV6-5 | TRBD1
CASSYVGGNSPLHF | TGTGCCAGCAGTTACGTGGGGGGAAATTCACCCCTCCACTTT | TRBJ1-6 | NA | 14 | TRBV6-5 | NA
CASSFLAGPGNEQFF | TGTGCCAGCAGCTTCTTAGCGGGGCCGGGGAATGAGCAGTTCTTC | TRBJ2-1 | NA | 15 | TRBV11-3 | TRBD2
CASSLTPYRGGSSGATYEQYF | TGTGCCAGCAGTCTCACGCCTTACAGGGGTGGGTCTAGCGGGGCAACCTACGAGCAGTACTTC | TRBJ2-7 | NA | 21 | TRBV28 | TRBD2
CASTPGQGTDTQYF | TGTGCCAGCACCCCGGGACAGGGAACAGATACGCAGTATTTT | TRBJ2-3 | NA | 14 | TRBV28 | TRBD1
CASSSGTGGTQPQHF | TGTGCCAGTAGTTCAGGGACAGGGGGCACGCAGCCCCAGCATTTT | TRBJ1-5 | NA | 15 | TRBV19 | TRBD1
CASTSLAVQETQYF | TGTGCCAGCACCTCCCTGGCGGTTCAAGAGACCCAGTACTTC | TRBJ2-5 | NA | 14 | TRBV11-2 | NA
CASSQFRAGGIDTQYF | TGTGCCAGCAGCCAATTTCGAGCGGGAGGTATTGATACGCAGTATTTT | TRBJ2-3 | NA | 16 | TRBV14 | TRBD2
CATKAEGSSYNSPLHF | TGTGCCACTAAAGCGGAGGGAAGCTCCTATAATTCACCCCTCCACTTT | TRBJ1-6 | few | 16 | TRBV19 | NA
CASLGPGGRGYTF | TGTGCCAGCCTAGGTCCAGGGGGTAGGGGCTACACCTTC | TRBJ1-2 | once | 13 | TRBV6-4 | TRBD1
CASRPDRGREGYTF | TGTGCCAGCAGACCGGACAGGGGGCGCGAGGGCTACACCTTC | TRBJ1-2 | NA | 14 | TRBV6-4 | TRBD1
CASRPVDINTGELFF | TGTGCCAGCAGGCCGGTGGACATCAACACCGGGGAGCTGTTTTTT | TRBJ2-2 | many | 15 | TRBV28 | NA
CASRKETGGNQPQHF | TGTGCCAGCAGGAAGGAGACAGGGGGCAATCAGCCCCAGCATTTT | TRBJ1-5 | NA | 15 | TRBV2 | TRBD1
CASSIDTLQAAGNQPQHF | TGTGCCAGTAGTATAGATACCTTACAGGCCGCGGGCAATCAGCCCCAGCATTTT | TRBJ1-5 | NA | 18 | TRBV19 | NA
CATGLRGKWSPLHF | TGTGCCACCGGCCTCCGAGGGAAATGGTCACCCCTCCACTTT | TRBJ1-6 | NA | 14 | TRBV6-5 | NA
CASSRNRGRGTGELFF | TGTGCCAGCTCACGCAACAGGGGGCGCGGGACCGGGGAGCTGTTTTTT | TRBJ2-2 | few | 16 | TRBV18 | TRBD1
CASSLATDGEQFF | TGTGCCAGCAGTTTGGCTACAGACGGTGAGCAGTTCTTC | TRBJ2-1 | NA | 13 | TRBV12-3/TRBV12-4 | NA
CAISDGQVFSYEQYF | TGTGCCATCAGTGACGGACAGGTCTTCTCCTACGAGCAGTACTTC | TRBJ2-7 | few | 15 | TRBV10-3 | TRBD1
CANSSLRGYTF | TGTGCCAACAGTTCTCTCAGGGGCTACACCTTC | TRBJ1-2 | NA | 11 | TRBV28 | NA
CASSLLVTNSPLHF | TGCGCCAGCAGTCTTTTAGTAACTAATTCACCCCTCCACTTT | TRBJ1-6 | NA | 14 | TRBV4-1 | NA
CASSYGGSLNTEAFF | TGTGCCAGCAGTTACGGGGGCAGCTTGAACACTGAAGCTTTCTTT | TRBJ1-1 | NA | 15 | TRBV6-5 | NA
CASSGDRTRYGYTF | TGTGCCAGCAGTGGGGACAGGACGAGGTATGGCTACACCTTC | TRBJ1-2 | NA | 14 | TRBV2 | TRBD1
CASSRPGGGRETQYF | TGTGCCAGCTCCCGACCGGGGGGAGGGCGAGAGACCCAGTACTTC | TRBJ2-5 | NA | 15 | TRBV2 | TRBD2
CASKPGQGWDSPLHF | TGTGCCAGTAAACCGGGACAGGGGTGGGATTCACCCCTCCACTTT | TRBJ1-6 | NA | 15 | TRBV19 | TRBD1
CASRPTGGASVSLHF | TGTGCCAGCAGGCCTACAGGGGGGGCTAGCGTGTCCCTCCACTTT | TRBJ1-6 | few | 15 | TRBV7-9 | TRBD1
CASSRSSSSGNTIYF | TGTGCCAGCAGCCGTTCGAGTAGCTCTGGAAACACCATATATTTT | TRBJ1-3 | NA | 15 | TRBV3-1/TRBV3-2 | NA
CASSLGLNNSPLHF | TGTGCCAGCAGCTTGGGACTGAATAATTCACCCCTCCACTTT | TRBJ1-6 | NA | 14 | TRBV5-8 | NA
CASSSRGPGQHSPLHF | TGTGCCAGCAGCTCCCGGGGACCGGGACAGCATTCACCCCTCCACTTT | TRBJ1-6 | NA | 16 | TRBV7-9 | TRBD1
CGGQGYEKLFF | TGTGGGGGACAGGGTTATGAAAAACTGTTTTTT | TRBJ1-4 | NA | 11 | TRBV2 | TRBD1
CASSTSGGSYEQYF | TGTGCCAGCAGTACCTCCGGGGGCTCCTACGAGCAGTACTTC | TRBJ2-7 | NA | 14 | TRBV6-5 | NA
CATSSTGQGHNTGELFF | TGTGCCACCAGTAGTACGGGACAGGGGCATAACACCGGGGAGCTGTTTTTT | TRBJ2-2 | NA | 17 | TRBV24-1 | TRBD1
CSVKTVTIPQETQYF | TGCAGCGTCAAGACAGTCACGATACCCCAAGAGACCCAGTACTTC | TRBJ2-5 | NA | 15 | TRBV29-1 | NA
CATSDWTGGIYEQYF | TGTGCCACCAGTGATTGGACAGGGGGCATCTACGAGCAGTACTTC | TRBJ2-7 | few | 15 | TRBV24-1 | TRBD1
CASSASGTPSYNEQFF | TGTGCCAGCAGCGCTAGCGGGACTCCCTCCTACAATGAGCAGTTCTTC | TRBJ2-1 | NA | 16 | TRBV9 | TRBD2
CASSAPTSGIYNEQFF | TGTGCCAGTAGCGCCCCGACTAGCGGGATCTACAATGAGCAGTTCTTC | TRBJ2-1 | NA | 16 | TRBV19 | TRBD2
CASETGANQPQHF | TGTGCCAGCGAGACAGGGGCTAATCAGCCCCAGCATTTT | TRBJ1-5 | NA | 13 | TRBV28 | TRBD1
CASSTTGNSNQPQHF | TGTGCCAGCAGCACGACAGGGAATAGCAATCAGCCCCAGCATTTT | TRBJ1-5 | few | 15 | TRBV3-1/TRBV3-2 | TRBD1
CASSPGQAYNEQFF | TGTGCCAGCTCACCAGGACAGGCTTACAATGAGCAGTTCTTC | TRBJ2-1 | NA | 14 | TRBV18 | TRBD1
CASSLPRVGVSEKLFF | TGTGCCAGCAGCCTACCCAGGGTTGGCGTCAGTGAAAAACTGTTTTTT | TRBJ1-4 | few | 16 | TRBV5-6 | NA
CASSPHVAKNIQYF | TGTGCCAGCAGCCCACACGTAGCCAAAAACATTCAGTACTTC | TRBJ2-4 | NA | 14 | TRBV11-2 | NA
CASSLQGAQETQYF | TGTGCCAGCAGTCTCCAGGGGGCTCAAGAGACCCAGTACTTC | TRBJ2-5 | NA | 14 | TRBV27 | TRBD1
CASSHPLLAGGKNNEQFF | TGTGCCAGCAGCCACCCACTTCTAGCGGGAGGGAAAAACAATGAGCAGTTCTTC | TRBJ2-1 | NA | 18 | TRBV4-2 | TRBD2
CASSPSGNTIYF | TGTGCCAGCAGTCCGTCGGGAAACACCATATATTTT | TRBJ1-3 | few | 12 | TRBV6-5 | NA
CASSSGDRVVNYGYTF | TGTGCCAGCAGCTCCGGGGACAGGGTCGTTAACTATGGCTACACCTTC | TRBJ1-2 | NA | 16 | TRBV5-4 | TRBD1
CASSWIAGTNEQFF | TGTGCCAGCAGTTGGATAGCGGGTACCAATGAGCAGTTCTTC | TRBJ2-1 | NA | 14 | TRBV6-2/TRBV6-3 | TRBD2
CASSAGARISSYNEQFF | TGTGCCAGCAGCGCGGGGGCTCGAATTAGCTCCTACAATGAGCAGTTCTTC | TRBJ2-1 | NA | 17 | TRBV5-6 | NA
CASSPVGPYEQYF | TGTGCCAGCAGCCCCGTGGGCCCCTACGAGCAGTACTTC | TRBJ2-7 | NA | 13 | TRBV7-8 | NA
CASSLDGRQNTEAFF | TGTGCCAGCAGTTTAGACGGTCGACAGAACACTGAAGCTTTCTTT | TRBJ1-1 | few | 15 | TRBV27 | NA
CASSPFRTSGSRRDEQYF | TGTGCCAGCTCACCATTTAGGACTAGCGGGAGCAGGCGCGACGAGCAGTACTTC | TRBJ2-7 | once | 18 | TRBV18 | TRBD2
CASSQAGGPRGAFF | TGTGCCAGCAGCCAAGCTGGGGGACCCAGGGGAGCTTTCTTT | TRBJ1-1 | few | 14 | TRBV3-1/TRBV3-2 | NA
CASSRQGNGPYNSPLHF | TGTGCCAGCAGTAGACAGGGGAATGGCCCCTATAATTCACCCCTCCACTTT | TRBJ1-6 | NA | 17 | TRBV28 | TRBD1
CASSMGEGTGELFF | TGTGCCAGTAGTATGGGGGAGGGCACCGGGGAGCTGTTTTTT | TRBJ2-2 | NA | 14 | TRBV19 | TRBD2
CASSLDTWPPYEQYF | TGCGCCAGCAGCTTGGACACATGGCCCCCCTACGAGCAGTACTTC | TRBJ2-7 | NA | 15 | TRBV5-1 | NA
CASSFGTTAKNIQYF | TGTGCCAGCAGTTTCGGGACTACGGCCAAAAACATTCAGTACTTC | TRBJ2-4 | NA | 15 | TRBV27 | TRBD2
CASSPFQGSEQYF | TGTGCCAGCAGCCCCTTCCAGGGGTCCGAGCAGTACTTC | TRBJ2-7 | NA | 13 | TRBV5-5 | NA
CASSPRQGGGTEAFF | TGTGCCAGCAGCCCGCGTCAGGGCGGAGGGACTGAAGCTTTCTTT | TRBJ1-1 | NA | 15 | TRBV3-1/TRBV3-2 | NA